This T cell receptor (beta chain) was sequenced for a study of T cell repertoires in cytomegalovirus infection. Overall study: Public TCR beta signature analysis indicated the presence of both CMV infection and matching HLA type.

Note on this clonotype: Its matching antigen is unknown.

TCRdb re-analysed the reads in MiXCR, keeping a single row per CDR3 protein. This sample has 300,000 or so distinct CDR3 sequences, with roughly 25% found just once. The CDR3 totals 14 residues. V trimming: 8 bases; J trimming: 6 bases; junction bases outside the gene matches: 12. Per the germline V gene, CDR1 is SEHNR and CDR2 is FQNEAQ (reference sequence). The sequence was collected from a human donor in good health (CMV status not recorded). Some clones in this sample may be carry-over from other donors' samples. V gene TRBV7-9 combines with J gene TRBJ2-7; 8 nucleotides agree with TRBD2. The sample here was cultured PBMCs, taken from culture after CMV antigen stimulation. DNA of the CDR3: TGTGCCAGCTCCAGAAGCGGGAGTCTTGGCGAGCAGTACTTC. Amino acid sequence: CASSRSGSLGEQYF.